These 3 T cell receptor beta chains came from one sample sequenced in a study of T-cell memory formation after mild COVID-19 (dated by TCRdb to 2020 to 2023). Library preparation used 5' RACE. TCRdb lists the instrument as Illumina NovaSeq 6000. TCRdb reran the public reads through fastp at Q25 and MiXCR, keeping productive beta chains. Each entry merges the rows of one CDR3 protein and shows their most common DNA and genes. The sample yields about 27,000 distinct CDR3 sequences; about 7.4% were counted once. Together, the top ten hold 14% of the sample. Sample: PBMCs or a T cell subset sorted from them (not recorded which). Receptor source: an adult woman who had mild COVID-19 (a few samples of this study predate the infection). The sample titles of this study are shuffled in the database, so cell type and time point are left out; the donor was told from shared clones.

The sample holds many counts of this clonotype. The genes are TRBV6-5 and TRBJ2-7, with D perhaps TRBD1 or TRBD2 (6 bases each). From germline, CDR1 is MNHEY and CDR2 SVGAGI. The CDR3 length is 15 residues. V shed 0 bases and J shed 7 bases, with 16 bases lying between them. Here the CDR3 reads CASSYSEEGGREQYF. The CDR3 DNA sequence: TGTGCCAGCAGTTACTCGGAAGAGGGGGGTAGAGAGCAGTACTTC.

This clonotype was counted many times. The chain is built from TRBV19 and TRBJ2-4, with 9 bases fitting TRBD1. The CDR3 loop spans 13 amino acids. Per the germline V gene, CDR1 is LNHDA and CDR2 is SQIVND (reference sequence). V lost 5 bases, J lost 4 bases, and 0 bases stayed unmatched. CDR3 residues: CASSDRGKNIQYF. CDR3 nucleotide sequence: TGTGCCAGTAGTGACAGGGGGAAAAACATTCAGTACTTC.

There are many counts of this clonotype. The chain has TRBV2 and TRBJ2-7; 8 bases align to TRBD1. This CDR3 is 12 amino acids long. Trimming cost V 6 bases and J 5 bases; bases outside gene matches: 3. Germline CDR1 SNHLY, CDR2 FYNNEI. The CDR3 sequence: CASRQGDNEQYF. DNA of the CDR3: TGTGCCAGCAGACAGGGGGACAACGAGCAGTACTTC.